This T cell receptor (beta chain) was profiled in a study of blood T cell repertoires in COVID-19. As processed by the authors: By means of reference gene primer amplification, nucleated cell counts were estimated. Profiled with immunoSEQ multiplex PCR; TCRdb holds only in-frame clones, not every one. That table supplies the V and J calls and clone size; D and trimming were determined from the DNA. This sample yields 200,000 to 250,000 clones, of which under 90% are seen a single time; less than 20% belongs to the top ten. The V gene end was trimmed by 0 bases and the J gene end by 10 bases; junction bases not matched to a gene: 4. The CDR3 extends over 15 amino acids. The germline V gene encodes CDR1 SGDLS and CDR2 YYNGEE.

Sequenced input: peripheral blood. J is TRBJ1-6 and V is TRBV9, with 10 bases fitting TRBD1. This clonotype originated in a man aged 30-40 years with active or convalescent COVID-19. CDR3 sequence reads: CASSVGQGAGSPLHF. For the CDR3, the DNA is TGTGCCAGCAGCGTAGGACAGGGGGCTGGATCACCCCTCCACTTT.